Shown below are 2 T cell receptor beta chains from a single sample sequenced in a study of shared clonotypes between healthy human individuals. Clones were sequenced by immunoSEQ multiplex PCR, and TCRdb holds only the in-frame ones, with some missing. The data hold about 750,000 clones, with around 92% observed a single time. Cells designated naive CD8 were CD45RO-negative and were positively selected for CCR7, with terminally differentiated effector memory CD45RA+ cells excluded. The specimen sequenced was naive CD8+ T cells sorted from blood. The receptors come from a man aged 25-45 years in good health.

With regard to this clone: The same CDR3 can be traced to other DNA sequences in this sample. The CDR3 DNA sequence: TGCGCCAGCAGTGAGTCTCGGACCCAGTACTTC. Its protein is CASSESRTQYF. This chain links TRBV10-2 with TRBJ2-5, with D hard to call. The CDR3 is 11 residues long. Trimming removed 0 bases at V and 7 bases at J, with 3 bases between. Germline CDR1 reads WSHSY; CDR2 reads SAAADI.

The genes are TRBV4-1 and TRBJ2-7; weak D call: TRBD2 (6 bases). The CDR3 sequence is 14 residues long. Germline V gene lookup returns CDR1 MGHRA and CDR2 YSYEKL. The ends were cut back, 1 base at V and 7 bases at J, with 14 bases in the middle. CDR3 sequence reads: CASSQGVAATEQYF. DNA of the CDR3: TGCGCCAGCAGCCAAGGAGTAGCGGCCACTGAGCAGTACTTC.